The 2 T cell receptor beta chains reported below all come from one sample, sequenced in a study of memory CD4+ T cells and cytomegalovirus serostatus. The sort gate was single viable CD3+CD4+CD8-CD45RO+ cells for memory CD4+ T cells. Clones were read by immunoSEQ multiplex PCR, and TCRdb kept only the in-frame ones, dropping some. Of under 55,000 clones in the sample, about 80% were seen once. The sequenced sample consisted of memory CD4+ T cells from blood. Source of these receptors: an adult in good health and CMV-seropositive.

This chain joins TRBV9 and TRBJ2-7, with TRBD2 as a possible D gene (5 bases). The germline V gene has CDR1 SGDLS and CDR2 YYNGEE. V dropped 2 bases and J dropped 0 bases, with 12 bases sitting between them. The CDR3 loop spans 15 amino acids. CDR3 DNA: TGTGCCAGCAGCGTTTCGAGGGCCCGCTCCTACGAGCAGTACTTC. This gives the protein CASSVSRARSYEQYF.

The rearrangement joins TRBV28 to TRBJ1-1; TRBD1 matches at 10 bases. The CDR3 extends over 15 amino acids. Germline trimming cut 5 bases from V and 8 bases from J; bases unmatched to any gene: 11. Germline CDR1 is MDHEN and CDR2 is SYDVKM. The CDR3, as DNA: TGTGCCAGCAGTCCCACCGGGACAGGGGTCCCCGAAGCTTTCTTT. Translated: CASSPTGTGVPEAFF.